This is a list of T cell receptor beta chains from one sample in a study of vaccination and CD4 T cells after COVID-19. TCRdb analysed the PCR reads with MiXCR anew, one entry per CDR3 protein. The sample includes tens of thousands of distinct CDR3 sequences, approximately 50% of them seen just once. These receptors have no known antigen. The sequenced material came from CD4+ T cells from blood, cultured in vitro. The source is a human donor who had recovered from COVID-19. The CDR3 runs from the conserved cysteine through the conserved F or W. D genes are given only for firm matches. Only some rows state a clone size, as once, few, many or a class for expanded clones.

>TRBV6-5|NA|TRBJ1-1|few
TGTGCCAGCAGTTACATAGGGGGCACTGAAGCTTTCTTT
CASSYIGGTEAFF
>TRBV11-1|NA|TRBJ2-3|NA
TGTGCCAGCAGCTTAAACCCCACCGGGGATACGCAGTATTTT
CASSLNPTGDTQYF
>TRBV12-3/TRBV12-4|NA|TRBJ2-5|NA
TGTGCCAGCAGCCCGGACTACTTTGAAGAGACCCAGTACTTC
CASSPDYFEETQYF
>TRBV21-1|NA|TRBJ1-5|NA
TGTGCCAGCAGCAGGGACCAAAATAGCAATCAGCCCCAGCATTTT
CASSRDQNSNQPQHF
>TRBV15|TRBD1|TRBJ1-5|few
TGTGCCACCAGCCGAGGGGGACAGGGGAATCAGCCCCAGCATTTT
CATSRGGQGNQPQHF
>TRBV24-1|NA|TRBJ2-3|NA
TGTGCCACCAGTGATCCCTCGGGAGATACGCAGTATTTT
CATSDPSGDTQYF
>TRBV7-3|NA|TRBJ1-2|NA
TGTGCCAGCAGCTTAAGTAACGGATTCGTCACCTTC
CASSLSNGFVTF
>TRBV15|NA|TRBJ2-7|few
TGTGCCACAGCGAGCCTGGGCGGGGCAAGCTCCTACGAGCAGTACTTC
CATASLGGASSYEQYF
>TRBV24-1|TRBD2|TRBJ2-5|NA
TGTGCCACCAGTGACCGGGGGGTAGCGGGAGTAAAAGAGACCCAGTACTTC
CATSDRGVAGVKETQYF
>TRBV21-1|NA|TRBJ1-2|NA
TGTGCCAGCATCGGGGACAGCTACGTCTATGGCTACACCTTC
CASIGDSYVYGYTF
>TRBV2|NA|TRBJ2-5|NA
TGTGCCAGCAACGAGAAAAATAAGGAAGAGACCCAGTACTTC
CASNEKNKEETQYF
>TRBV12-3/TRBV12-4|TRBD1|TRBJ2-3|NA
TGTGCCAGCAGCGAGACAGGGGGCCGGAGCACAGATACGCAGTATTTT
CASSETGGRSTDTQYF
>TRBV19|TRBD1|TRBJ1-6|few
TGTGCCAGTAGCTCAGTAGGGACAGGGGACTCTAACCTCCACTTT
CASSSVGTGDSNLHF
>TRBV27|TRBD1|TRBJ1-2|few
TGTGCCAGCAGCTCGACAGGGACGGGTGGCTACACCTTC
CASSSTGTGGYTF
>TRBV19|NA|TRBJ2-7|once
TGTGCCAGTAGTACCGGAGGCGAGCAGTACTTC
CASSTGGEQYF
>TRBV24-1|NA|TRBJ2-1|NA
TGTGCCACCAGTGATCATTACAGGGTCAATGAGCAGTTCTTC
CATSDHYRVNEQFF
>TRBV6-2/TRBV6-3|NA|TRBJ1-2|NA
TGTGCCAGCAGTTACGGAGCAGGGTCCTACTATGGCTACACCTTC
CASSYGAGSYYGYTF
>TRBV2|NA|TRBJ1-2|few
TGTGCCAGCAGTGAAGAGGGTAACTATGGCTACACCTTC
CASSEEGNYGYTF
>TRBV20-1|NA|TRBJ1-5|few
TGCAGTGCTAGAGATTTGGGGGACGAGGATCAGCCCCAGCATTTT
CSARDLGDEDQPQHF
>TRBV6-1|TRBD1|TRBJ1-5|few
TGTGCCAGCAGCAAGGACAGGAATAATCAGCCCCAGCATTTT
CASSKDRNNQPQHF
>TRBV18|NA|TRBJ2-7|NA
TGTGCCAGCTCACCTCCCGGGACACTCTCCTACGAGCAGTACTTC
CASSPPGTLSYEQYF
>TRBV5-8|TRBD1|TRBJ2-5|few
TGTGCCAGCAGCTTACACCGGGACAGGGGGTCCCAAGAGACCCAGTACTTC
CASSLHRDRGSQETQYF
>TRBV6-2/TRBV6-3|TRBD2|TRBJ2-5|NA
TGTGCCAGCAGTGCCGGAATGGTAGCGGGAAGGCAAGAGACCCAGTACTTC
CASSAGMVAGRQETQYF
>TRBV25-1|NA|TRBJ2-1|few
TGTGCCAGCAGTGATAGGGCGGGGGCCTCCTACAATGAGCAGTTCTTC
CASSDRAGASYNEQFF
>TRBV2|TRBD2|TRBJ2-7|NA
TGTGCCAGCAGCTCCCTAGCGGGGGGCCCCTACGAGCAGTACTTC
CASSSLAGGPYEQYF
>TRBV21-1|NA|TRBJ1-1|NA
TGTGCCAGCAGCAAAGAAGGGGCTAACACTGAAGCTTTCTTT
CASSKEGANTEAFF
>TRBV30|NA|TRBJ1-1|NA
TGTGCCTGGACCGGGCCCGGGCGGGGCACTGAAGCTTTCTTT
CAWTGPGRGTEAFF
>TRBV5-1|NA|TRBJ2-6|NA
TGCGCCAGCAGCTTCCAAGCCCGGGGGAGCTCTGGGGCCAACGTCCTGACTTTC
CASSFQARGSSGANVLTF
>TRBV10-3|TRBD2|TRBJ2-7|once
TGTGCCATCAAAAAGACTAGCGGAGAATACGAGCAGTACTTC
CAIKKTSGEYEQYF
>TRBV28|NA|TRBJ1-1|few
TGTGCCAGCAGTTTAGGAGGTACGAAGAACACTGAAGCTTTCTTT
CASSLGGTKNTEAFF
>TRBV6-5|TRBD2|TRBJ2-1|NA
TGTGCCAGCAGTTACTCAGGGCTAGCGGGCTACAATGAGCAGTTCTTC
CASSYSGLAGYNEQFF
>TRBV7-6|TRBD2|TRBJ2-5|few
TGTGCCAGCAGCTTCGGGCGGGGGGCATCTCGAGAGACCCAGTACTTC
CASSFGRGASRETQYF
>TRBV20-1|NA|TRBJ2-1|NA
TGCAGTGCTAGAGCCCCCTTGCGGGACTACAATGAGCAGTTCTTC
CSARAPLRDYNEQFF
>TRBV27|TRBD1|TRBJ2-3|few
TGTGCCAGCAGTTTCCTCCAGACAGGGACCACAGATACGCAGTATTTT
CASSFLQTGTTDTQYF
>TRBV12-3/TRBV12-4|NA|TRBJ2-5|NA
TGTGCCAGCAGTCCCCAAGGGCCGACCCAGTACTTC
CASSPQGPTQYF
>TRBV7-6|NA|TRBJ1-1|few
TGTGCCAGCAGCTTAGGGAGACAGTCTTTTGAAGCTTTCTTT
CASSLGRQSFEAFF
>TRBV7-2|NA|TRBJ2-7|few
TGTGCCAGCAGCTTTCGAGGTGCCGGGGGCGCATCCGAGCAGTACTTC
CASSFRGAGGASEQYF